This paragraph reports one T cell receptor beta chain. The sample has other DNA sequences that encode this CDR3 too. It was with 60 Vbeta and 13 Jbeta primers that the PCR ran. The repertoire was sequenced with immunoSEQ multiplex PCR; TCRdb's copy has only in-frame clones and lacks some. This sample carries under 200,000 clones, 68% of them seen once, and the ten largest clones take 1.3% to 1.5%. This record belongs to a study of cytomegalovirus exposure and HLA in healthy donors. Trimming shortened V by 0 bases and J by 4 bases, and 10 bases separated the two germline ends. The CDR3 runs 14 residues. CDR1 is LNHNV and CDR2 is YYDKDF in the germline V gene (reference sequence).

Sequencing input: PBMCs. The rearrangement links TRBV15 to TRBJ2-7, with D possibly matching TRBD1 (6 bases). This receptor was identified in a man aged 50 to 59 in good health and CMV-seronegative. CDR3 coding DNA: TGTGCCACCAGCAGAGACAGGGGCTTGTACGAGCAGTACTTC. Amino acids: CATSRDRGLYEQYF. The variable domain in full, with the rest retrieved from reference TRBV15 and TRBJ2-7, is DAMVIQNPRYQVTQFGKPVTLSCSQTLNHNVMYWYQQKSSQAPKLLFHYYDKDFNNEADTPDNFQSRRPNTSFCFLDIRSPGLGDTAMYLCATSRDRGLYEQYFGPGTRLTVT.